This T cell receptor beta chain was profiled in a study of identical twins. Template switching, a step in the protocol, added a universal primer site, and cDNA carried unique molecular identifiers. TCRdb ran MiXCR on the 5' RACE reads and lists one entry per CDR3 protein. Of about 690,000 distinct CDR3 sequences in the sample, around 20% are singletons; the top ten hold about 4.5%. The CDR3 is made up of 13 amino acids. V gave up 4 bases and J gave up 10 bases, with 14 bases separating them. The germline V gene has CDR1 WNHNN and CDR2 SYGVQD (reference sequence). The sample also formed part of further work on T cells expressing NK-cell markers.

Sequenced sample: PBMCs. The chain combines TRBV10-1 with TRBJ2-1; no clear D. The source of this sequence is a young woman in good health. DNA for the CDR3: TGCGCCAGCAGTGTTGTCCCCCACGGCGAGCAGTTCTTC. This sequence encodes CASSVVPHGEQFF.